This TCR beta chain was recovered during a study of post-analysis software for immune sequencing data. Study results and caveats: A handful of TRBV segments were significantly more frequent in patients than in controls. TRBV5-6, TRBV5-1 and TRBV20-1 were among these segments. The normalized Chao1 diversity of multiple sclerosis patients was significantly lower than that of controls.

CDR3 length: 14 amino acids. Germline V gene lookup returns CDR1 WNHNN and CDR2 SYGVQD (reference sequence). V was trimmed by 2 bases and J by 5 bases, leaving 10 bases between them. This clonotype was detected only a few times. Antigen: not known. TCR beta libraries were prepared from cDNA with unique molecular identifiers. T cells, about 0.95 to 10 million of them, yielded about half a million cDNA molecules. TCRdb re-called the PCR reads with MiXCR, one entry per CDR3 protein. The sample records around 400,000 distinct CDR3 sequences, approximately 38% being singletons. The source of this sequence is a girl between 5 and 17 years old with multiple sclerosis. This rearrangement joins TRBV10-1 to TRBJ2-1; D might be TRBD1 (5 bases). The specimen was blood. The CDR3 sequence: CASSEAGADNEQFF. The CDR3, as DNA: TGCGCCAGCAGTGAGGCTGGGGCGGACAATGAGCAGTTCTTC.